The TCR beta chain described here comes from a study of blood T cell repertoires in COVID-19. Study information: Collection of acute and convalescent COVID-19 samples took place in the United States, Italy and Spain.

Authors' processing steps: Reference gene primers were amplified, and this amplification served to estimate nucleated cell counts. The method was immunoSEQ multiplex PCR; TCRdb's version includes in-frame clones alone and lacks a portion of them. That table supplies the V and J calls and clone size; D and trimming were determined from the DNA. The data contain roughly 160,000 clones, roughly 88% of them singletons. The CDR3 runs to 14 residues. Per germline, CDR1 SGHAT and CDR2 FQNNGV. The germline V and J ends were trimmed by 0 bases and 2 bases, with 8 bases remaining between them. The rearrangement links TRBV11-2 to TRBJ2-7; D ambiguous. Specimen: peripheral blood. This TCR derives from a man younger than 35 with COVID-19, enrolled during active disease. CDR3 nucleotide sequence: TGTGCCAGCAGCTTAGAGTTCCTAGCCTACGAGCAGTACTTC. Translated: CASSLEFLAYEQYF.